What follows are 20 T cell receptor beta chains derived from one specimen sequenced in a study of blood T cell repertoires in COVID-19. TCRdb's table, derived via immunoSEQ multiplex PCR, lists solely in-frame clones and lacks some. The sample includes under 300,000 clones, approximately 86% seen only once; the top ten take about an eighth. Sequencing was carried out using peripheral blood. The receptors stem from a woman aged 70 to 79 with COVID-19, enrolled during active disease.

This chain connects TRBV10-3 to TRBJ2-4; 7 bases are shared with TRBD1. CDR3 length: 14 amino acids. V lost 2 bases, J lost 3 bases, and 1 base stayed unmatched. Germline lookup yields CDR1 ENHRY and CDR2 SYGVKD. CDR3 in DNA: TGTGCCATCAGTGAGCAGGGGGTCAAAAACATTCAGTACTTC. As protein: CAISEQGVKNIQYF.

The V and J genes are TRBV6-5 and TRBJ1-1, with D perhaps matching TRBD1 (6 bases). Germline lookup yields CDR1 MNHEY and CDR2 SVGAGI. The V gene lost 6 bases and the J gene lost 0 bases, with 14 bases spanning the gap. This CDR3 is 15 amino acids long. The CDR3 DNA is TGTGCCAGCAGCCGCGGACAGACTTTGAACACTGAAGCTTTCTTT. It codes for CASSRGQTLNTEAFF.

The rearrangement uses TRBV6-7 and TRBJ1-1, with 7 bases fitting TRBD1. Being an ORF, TRBV6-7 has a function that is uncertain. V lost 10 bases and J lost 4; bases outside the gene matches: 3. The CDR3 has 11 residues. The CDR3 nucleotides are TGTGCCACCGACAGGGTCACTGAAGCTTTCTTT. As protein: CATDRVTEAFF.

The chain combines TRBV12-3 or TRBV12-4 with TRBJ2-7; TRBD1 aligns across 9 bases. CDR3 length: 13 amino acids. V was clipped by 8 bases and J by 3 bases; unmatched bases: 5. CDR3: CASRDREFYEQYF. For the CDR3, the DNA is TGTGCCAGCCGGGACAGGGAATTCTACGAGCAGTACTTC.

This chain links TRBV7-9 with TRBJ1-2, with 9 bases lining up with TRBD1. This CDR3 has 16 residues. The V gene's germline CDR1 is SEHNR and CDR2 FQNEAQ (reference sequence). V gave up 5 bases and J gave up 2 bases; unmatched junction bases: 9. Here the CDR3 DNA reads TGTGCCAGCAGCCCCCGACCTACAGGGGGCAACTATGGCTACACCTTC. Its protein product is CASSPRPTGGNYGYTF. The variable domain in full, with the rest retrieved from reference TRBV7-9 and TRBJ1-2, is DTGVSQNPRHKITKRGQNVTFRCDPISEHNRLYWYRQTLGQGPEFLTYFQNEAQLEKSRLLSDRFSAERPKGSFSTLEIQRTEQGDSAMYLCASSPRPTGGNYGYTFGSGTRLTVV.

The genes are TRBV7-2 and TRBJ2-7; no firm D call. This CDR3 spans 14 amino acids. Trimming cost V 0 bases and J 3 bases, with 9 bases left between them. Germline values: CDR1 SGHTA, CDR2 FQGNSA. The CDR3 spells CASSLASTLYEQYF. The DNA for the CDR3 is TGTGCCAGCAGCTTAGCCAGTACCCTCTACGAGCAGTACTTC.

The rearrangement joins TRBV3-1 (or the pseudogene TRBV3-2) to TRBJ2-1; 15 bases align to TRBD2. CDR1 and CDR2 (germline): LGHDT, YNNKEL (reference sequence). The length of the CDR3 is 16 residues. Losses at the gene ends were 4 bases for V and 9 bases for J; bases not matched to a gene: 7. The CDR3: CASSRRTSGGAGEQFF. CDR3 DNA sequence: TGTGCCAGCAGCCGCCGGACTAGCGGGGGGGCGGGTGAGCAGTTCTTC.

The chain combines TRBV7-2 with TRBJ2-7, with TRBD2 as a possible D gene (5 bases). The CDR3 is 13 amino acids. Trimming took 1 base from V and 4 from J, leaving 8 bases between them. From germline, CDR1 is SGHTA and CDR2 FQGNSA. CDR3 in DNA: TGTGCCAGCAGCTTAGGGACTCAGTACGAGCAGTACTTC. Amino acid sequence: CASSLGTQYEQYF.

A word on this clone: Other DNA sequences in the same sample also yield this CDR3. The chain joins TRBV19 to TRBJ2-7; 8 bases align to TRBD1. Germline CDR1 reads LNHDA; CDR2 reads SQIVND (reference sequence). The CDR3 covers 12 residues. Germline trimming cut 8 bases from V and 3 bases from J; bases unmatched to any gene: 3. The CDR3 reads CASSDRGYEQYF. CDR3 DNA: TGTGCCAGTTCCGACAGGGGCTACGAGCAGTACTTC.

This clone showed up just a few times. The V gene is TRBV2, the J gene TRBJ1-1, with D possibly being TRBD1 (6 bases). The germline V gene encodes CDR1 SNHLY and CDR2 FYNNEI. The CDR3 has 14 amino acids. V shed 7 bases and J shed 11 bases, with 23 bases lying between them. The CDR3 DNA follows: TGTGCCAGCAAGGACACTACTTCCGGGACACGTGCTTTCTTT. Its protein is CASKDTTSGTRAFF.

The rearrangement links TRBV6-5 to TRBJ1-2, with 10 positions matching TRBD1. Germline values: CDR1 MNHEY, CDR2 SVGAGI. The CDR3 contains 14 residues. V was clipped by 7 bases and J by 5 bases; unmatched bases: 7. CDR3 loop: CASTSWGQGYGYTF. The CDR3, as DNA: TGTGCCAGCACTTCGTGGGGACAGGGGTATGGCTACACCTTC.

The chain joins TRBV2 to TRBJ1-1, with unresolved D. CDR1 and CDR2 from the germline V gene are SNHLY and FYNNEI. The CDR3 length is 12 residues. V was clipped by 1 base and J by 7 bases, with 7 bases between them. CDR3 in amino acids: CASSEERSEAFF. The DNA of the CDR3 is TGTGCCAGCAGTGAAGAGCGGAGTGAAGCTTTCTTT. The full variable domain, its missing parts supplied by reference TRBV2 and TRBJ1-1, is EPEVTQTPSHQVTQMGQEVILRCVPISNHLYFYWYRQILGQKVEFLVSFYNNEISEKSEIFDDQFSVERPDGSNFTLKIRSTKLEDSAMYFCASSEERSEAFFGQGTRLTVV.

A word on this clone: This CDR3 is also generated by other DNA sequences in the sample. This rearrangement joins TRBV28 to TRBJ2-3; tentative D call: TRBD2 (6 bases). This CDR3 is 12 amino acids long. Trimming cost V 3 bases and J 5 bases, with 6 bases left between them. Germline lookup yields CDR1 MDHEN and CDR2 SYDVKM. CDR3 bases: TGTGCCAGCAGTTTGCGGGGAGATACGCAGTATTTT. It translates to CASSLRGDTQYF.

A few counts support this clone. The chain uses TRBV19 and TRBJ1-4; 8 bases are a match to TRBD1. The ends lost 5 bases at V and 7 bases at J; junction bases unmatched: 9. This CDR3 has 15 residues. Germline V gene lookup returns CDR1 LNHDA and CDR2 SQIVND (reference sequence). CDR3 sequence: CASSSRQGYVEKLFF. Written as DNA, the CDR3 is TGTGCCAGTAGTTCCCGACAGGGGTATGTTGAAAAACTGTTTTTT. Full variable domain (outside the CDR3, taken from reference TRBV19 and TRBJ1-4): DGGITQSPKYLFRKEGQNVTLSCEQNLNHDAMYWYRQDPGQGLRLIYYSQIVNDFQKGDIAEGYSVSREKKESFPLTVTSAQKNPTAFYLCASSSRQGYVEKLFFGSGTQLSVL.

The CDR3 reads CATSDLTRSPGELFF. The CDR3 nucleotides read TGTGCCACCAGTGATTTAACTAGATCACCCGGGGAGCTGTTTTTT. The chain recombines TRBV24-1 with TRBJ2-2; possible D gene TRBD2, 5 bases. Between the trimmed V and J ends, which lost 1 base and 6 bases, there was a span of 11 bases. The length of the CDR3 is 15 residues. The V gene's germline CDR1 is KGHDR and CDR2 SFDVKD.

The chain recombines TRBV1 with TRBJ1-4. TRBV1 has pseudogene status. The CDR3 is 17 amino acids. The CDR3 nucleotides are TGCACCAGCAGCCTAATAAGCCCGGGAGCAACTAATGAAAAACTGTTTTTT. Encoded protein: CTSSLISPGATNEKLFF.

The J gene is TRBJ2-5, the V gene TRBV6-5; 7 bases match TRBD2. V lost 2 bases and J lost 3; bases outside the gene matches: 0. CDR3 length equals 13 residues. The germline gives CDR1 MNHEY, CDR2 SVGAGI. CDR3 protein: CASSYAGEETQYF. CDR3 in DNA: TGTGCCAGCAGTTACGCGGGAGAAGAGACCCAGTACTTC.

CDR3 amino acids: CASSGGGQGIEKLFF. DNA of the CDR3: TGTGCCAGCAGCGGAGGGGGGCAGGGGATTGAAAAACTGTTTTTT. The chain is built from TRBV7-8 and TRBJ1-4; D possibly corresponds to TRBD1 (6 bases). Germline V gene data show CDR1 as SGHVS and CDR2 as FQNEAQ. V was shortened by 5 bases and J by 7 bases, with 17 bases between the two germline ends. CDR3 length equals 15 residues.

The genes are TRBV2 and TRBJ2-6, with no clear D. Per the germline V gene, CDR1 is SNHLY and CDR2 is FYNNEI. This CDR3 has 14 residues. Trimming left V 7 bases short and J 2 bases short, with 9 bases between. CDR3 protein: CASKFEAGANVLTF. As DNA, the CDR3 is TGTGCCAGCAAGTTTGAGGCTGGGGCCAACGTCCTGACTTTC.

V is TRBV19 and J is TRBJ1-2; TRBD1 aligns across 9 bases. The length of the CDR3 is 13 residues. The germline CDR1 and CDR2 sequences are LNHDA and SQIVND (reference sequence). Unmatched junction bases numbered 9, after V lost 8 bases and J lost 8 bases. CDR3 residues: CASRDREIVGYTF. CDR3 sequence (DNA): TGTGCCAGTCGGGACAGGGAAATTGTGGGCTACACCTTC.